These 6 T cell receptor beta chains share one sample of origin, sequenced in a study of cytomegalovirus exposure and HLA in healthy donors (dated by TCRdb to 2016 to 2017). Library construction relied on the immunoSEQ multiplex PCR assay. For the multiplex PCR, a mixture combining 60 forward primers for TCR Vbeta segments and 13 reverse primers for TCR Jbeta segments was used. Drawn from immuneACCESS, this table holds only the in-frame rearrangements with V and J called that TCRdb kept. Clones are partly lost; checked studies trace under half to an unresolved V gene and leave the rest unexplained. The sample table shows some 80,000 clones, and about a tenth are seen once. The top ten hold almost 25% of the sample. What was sequenced was PBMCs. The receptors here all came from a man aged 55 to 69 in good health and CMV-seropositive.

This clone was counted only a few times. This sequence joins TRBV6-5 and TRBJ2-7; tentative D call: TRBD2 (5 bases). The CDR3 loop spans 13 amino acids. CDR1 and CDR2 from the germline V gene are MNHEY and SVGAGI. Deletions cut 8 bases from V and 3 bases from J, with 14 bases between. CDR3 DNA: TGTGCCAGCGCTACGGGATCGGACTACGAGCAGTACTTC. As protein: CASATGSDYEQYF.

This chain links TRBV5-8 with TRBJ2-3; D gene ambiguous. The CDR3 contains 13 residues. The V and J ends lost 4 bases and 2 bases respectively, with 8 bases between them. Germline assignment: CDR1 SGHTS and CDR2 YDEGEE. The CDR3 DNA reads as TGTGCCAGCAGCCTCGTGGCCACAGATACGCAGTATTTT. Its translation is CASSLVATDTQYF. Filled out from reference TRBV5-8 and TRBJ2-3, the complete variable domain reads EAGVTQSPTHLIKTRGQQATLRCSPISGHTSVYWYQQALGLGLQFLLWYDEGEERNRGNFPPRFSGRQFPNYSSELNVNALELEDSALYLCASSLVATDTQYFGPGTRLTVL.

V is TRBV2 and J is TRBJ2-1; 10 nucleotides agree with TRBD1. Germline values: CDR1 SNHLY, CDR2 FYNNEI. J gave up 3 bases and V 11 bases, and 10 bases lay outside the gene matches. CDR3 length: 15 residues. The CDR3 spells CAVGGDRGGYNEQFF. The DNA of the CDR3 is TGTGCCGTAGGAGGGGACAGGGGAGGCTACAATGAGCAGTTCTTC.

The V call is TRBV5-4, the J call TRBJ2-5; 8 bases fit TRBD1. The CDR3 is 14 residues long. CDR1 SGHNT and CDR2 YYREEE come from the germline V gene (reference sequence). The ends lost 4 bases at V and 4 bases at J; junction bases unmatched: 6. The CDR3 here is CASSLTGVRETQYF. CDR3 nucleotides: TGTGCCAGCAGCCTGACAGGGGTCAGAGAGACCCAGTACTTC.

This clone was picked up a small number of times. V usage is TRBV30 and J usage is TRBJ1-2; D gene unclear. V dropped 5 bases and J dropped 0 bases, with 22 bases sitting between them. The germline V gene has CDR1 GTSNPN and CDR2 SVGIG (reference sequence). This CDR3 is built from 17 residues. The CDR3 loop reads CAWRLGFADQANYGYTF. DNA for the CDR3: TGTGCCTGGCGACTGGGTTTCGCCGATCAAGCTAACTATGGCTACACCTTC.

This clone was seen only a few times. The genes are TRBV6-1 and TRBJ1-1; D is perhaps TRBD1 (6 bases). The CDR3 is made up of 12 amino acids. Germline CDR1 reads MNHNS; CDR2 reads SASEGT. Between the trimmed V and J ends, which lost 10 bases and 1 base, there was a span of 10 bases. The CDR3 DNA reads TGTGCCAACGGGGGGCGGAACACTGAAGCTTTCTTT. It specifies CANGGRNTEAFF.